The 26 T cell receptor beta chains presented below share a single source sample, sequenced in a study of T cell responses to AZD1222 COVID-19 vaccine (dated by TCRdb to the early 2020s). The library came from the immunoSEQ multiplex PCR assay. Sourced from immuneACCESS, this table was stored by TCRdb with only in-frame sequences that have V and J called. A share of the clones is absent; for the studies checked, an unresolved V gene accounts for under half, and the remainder has no known explanation. This sample is represented by some 110,000 clones; around 84% of them were singletons. The top ten hold approximately 15% of the sample. Read against the paper, the sample's time point label means: about 28 days (+/-7) after the second vaccine dose. The source material was peripheral blood, sampled 28 days after the second AZD1222 dose. The receptors originated from an adult who received the AZD1222 COVID-19 vaccine.

The chain recombines TRBV27 with TRBJ2-7; TRBD2 agrees at 10 bases. J was trimmed by 5 bases and V by 8 bases; bases with no gene match: 15. The germline gives CDR1 MNHEY, CDR2 SMNVEV (reference sequence). The CDR3 loop spans 16 amino acids. CDR3 nucleotides: TGTGCCAGCTCGGAATTTCAGCGGGAGGGCCTCAACGAGCAGTACTTC. This translates into CASSEFQREGLNEQYF.

The chain joins TRBV19 to TRBJ1-1; D unclear. V gave up 6 bases and J gave up 3 bases, with 8 bases separating them. The CDR3 is 12 amino acids. CDR1 and CDR2 from the germline V gene are LNHDA and SQIVND (reference sequence). This CDR3 reads CASRTWDTEAFF. Here the CDR3 DNA reads TGTGCCAGTAGAACGTGGGACACTGAAGCTTTCTTT. Variable domain in full (rest from reference TRBV19 and TRBJ1-1): DGGITQSPKYLFRKEGQNVTLSCEQNLNHDAMYWYRQDPGQGLRLIYYSQIVNDFQKGDIAEGYSVSREKKESFPLTVTSAQKNPTAFYLCASRTWDTEAFFGQGTRLTVV.

This clone was picked up a small number of times. Here the CDR3 reads CASSLFGPGSIGGNQPQHF. In nucleotides, the CDR3 is TGTGCCAGCAGCTTATTCGGTCCCGGGTCCATCGGGGGCAATCAGCCCCAGCATTTT. V gene TRBV7-7 combines with J gene TRBJ1-5; D is ambiguous. V dropped 2 bases and J dropped 2 bases, with 22 bases sitting between them. There are 19 residues in the CDR3. In germline, CDR1 is SSHAT, CDR2 FNYEAQ (reference sequence).

This chain joins TRBV5-1 and TRBJ2-2; D might be TRBD1 (6 bases). CDR1 is SGHRS and CDR2 is YFSETQ in the germline V gene. V lost 4 bases and J 4 bases, leaving 20 bases between the germline ends. The CDR3 length is 17 residues. The CDR3 loop reads CASSPTGTIPGTGELFF. CDR3 nucleotide sequence: TGCGCCAGCAGCCCTACCGGGACAATCCCCGGCACCGGGGAGCTGTTTTTT.

This chain joins TRBV19 and TRBJ1-1; no clear D gene. The CDR3 extends over 14 amino acids. The germline V and J ends were trimmed by 5 bases and 6 bases, with 16 bases remaining between them. The germline gives CDR1 LNHDA, CDR2 SQIVND (reference sequence). The CDR3 DNA sequence: TGTGCCAGTAGTCCCATTCAGGCATCGGCTGAAGCTTTCTTT. As protein: CASSPIQASAEAFF.

The V gene is TRBV3-1 (or the pseudogene TRBV3-2), the J gene TRBJ1-1; 8 nucleotides align to TRBD1. V shed 4 bases, J shed 1 base, and the junction held 8 bases outside the gene matches. Per germline, CDR1 LGHDT and CDR2 YNNKEL (reference sequence). The CDR3 contains 16 residues. CDR3 residues: CASSLWGQVSNTEAFF. The CDR3 DNA is TGTGCCAGCAGCCTCTGGGGACAGGTCTCGAACACTGAAGCTTTCTTT.

This rearrangement joins TRBV11-1 to TRBJ2-1, with D maybe TRBD1 (5 bases). Per germline, CDR1 SGHAT and CDR2 FQDESV (reference sequence). The CDR3 covers 16 residues. V dropped 0 bases and J dropped 2 bases, with 11 bases sitting between them. The CDR3 bases are TGTGCCAGCAGCTTAGCGGCAGGGCTTACCTACAATGAGCAGTTCTTC. This translates into CASSLAAGLTYNEQFF.

The gene calls are TRBV30 and TRBJ1-5, with a weak D call TRBD1 (6 bases). Trimming cost V 1 base and J 5 bases, with 15 bases left between them. The CDR3 is made up of 15 amino acids. Germline V gene lookup returns CDR1 GTSNPN and CDR2 SVGIG (reference sequence). Here the CDR3 reads CAWSDGRGGDQPQHF. CDR3 coding DNA: TGTGCCTGGAGTGACGGGAGGGGGGGCGATCAGCCCCAGCATTTT.

The genes are TRBV6-2 or TRBV6-3 and TRBJ2-3; 12 positions match TRBD2. Germline loops: CDR1 MNHEY, CDR2 SVGEGT. This CDR3 has 17 residues. The junction had 5 bases not matched to a gene; V was cut back by 0 bases and J by 4 bases. For the CDR3, the DNA is TGTGCCAGCAGTTACTCGAAGACTAGCGGGGGTTCAGATACGCAGTATTTT. It yields the protein CASSYSKTSGGSDTQYF.

The chain uses TRBV6-5 and TRBJ1-5; D unresolved. The CDR3 totals 12 residues. Germline-derived CDR1 and CDR2 are MNHEY and SVGAGI. The V and J ends lost 6 bases and 4 bases respectively, with 7 bases between them. CDR3 sequence (DNA): TGTGCCAGCAGGCTCCCAAATCAGCCCCAGCATTTT. As protein: CASRLPNQPQHF.

This chain joins TRBV11-2 and TRBJ1-1; maybe TRBD1 (6 bases). Germline V gene lookup returns CDR1 SGHAT and CDR2 FQNNGV. The CDR3 contains 12 residues. V was trimmed by 5 bases and J by 6 bases, leaving 10 bases between them. CDR3 sequence (DNA): TGTGCCAGCAGCGTCAGGGGTCCTGAAGCTTTCTTT. This encodes CASSVRGPEAFF.

The gene calls are TRBV9 and TRBJ2-2, with TRBD2 matching 10 bases. Looked up from germline, CDR1 is SGDLS and CDR2 is YYNGEE. This CDR3 spans 17 amino acids. V shed 0 bases and J 5 bases; nucleotides not matched to a gene: 7. As DNA, the CDR3 is TGTGCCAGCAGCGTAGGCCTAGCGGGAGCGTGGACCGGGGAGCTGTTTTTT. It codes for CASSVGLAGAWTGELFF.

This clone appeared a few times. CDR3 loop: CASSLEVPYHEQYF. CDR3 nucleotides: TGTGCCAGCAGCTTAGAGGTCCCGTACCACGAGCAGTACTTC. J is TRBJ2-7 and V is TRBV7-8; D unresolved. This CDR3 comprises 14 residues. CDR1 is SGHVS and CDR2 is FQNEAQ in the germline V gene. V lost 1 base, J lost 5 bases, and 12 bases lay in between.

This chain uses TRBV6-5 with TRBJ2-7; D is unresolved. The V gene lost 0 bases and the J gene lost 4 bases, with 10 bases spanning the gap. CDR1 and CDR2 (germline): MNHEY, SVGAGI. CDR3 size: 14 residues. Here the CDR3 DNA reads TGTGCCAGCAGTTACTCCGGCGGTACGTACGAGCAGTACTTC. Amino acids: CASSYSGGTYEQYF.

V gene TRBV4-3 combines with J gene TRBJ2-5; D gene unclear. CDR1 LGHNA and CDR2 YSLEER come from the germline V gene. The germline V and J ends were trimmed by 0 bases and 5 bases, with 7 bases remaining between them. The CDR3 is 13 amino acids. The CDR3 sequence is CASSQEVAETQYF. CDR3 nucleotide sequence: TGCGCCAGCAGCCAAGAAGTGGCGGAGACCCAGTACTTC.

This clone was counted once. This chain uses TRBV12-3 or TRBV12-4 with TRBJ1-6; D perhaps matches TRBD1 (6 bases). With 6 bases removed from V and 3 bases from J, the gap between germline ends came to 6 bases. This CDR3 has 13 amino acids. CDR3 in amino acids: CASRDSYNSPLHF. CDR3 coding DNA: TGTGCCAGCAGGGACAGCTATAATTCACCCCTCCACTTT.

There are a few counts of this clone. The rearrangement joins TRBV5-3 to TRBJ2-5, with 12 bases matching TRBD2. TRBV5-3 has ORF status, its function being uncertain. Trimming cost V 5 bases and J 5 bases; bases outside gene matches: 13. The CDR3 covers 17 residues. CDR3 sequence (DNA): TGTGCCAGAAGTGGACCTAGACTAGCGGGAGAACGCGAGACCCAGTACTTC. Amino acids: CARSGPRLAGERETQYF.

This chain joins TRBV7-2 and TRBJ1-6; D unclear. Per the germline V gene, CDR1 is SGHTA and CDR2 is FQGNSA. CDR3 length: 15 amino acids. Between the trimmed V and J ends, which lost 5 bases and 0 bases, there was a span of 8 bases. This chain's CDR3 is CASSSRGSYNSPLHF. The CDR3 bases are TGTGCCAGCAGCAGCCGAGGCTCCTATAATTCACCCCTCCACTTT.

This rearrangement joins TRBV2 to TRBJ2-1; unclear D gene. The V gene's germline CDR1 is SNHLY and CDR2 FYNNEI. Trimming took 6 bases from V and 9 from J, leaving 9 bases between them. CDR3 size: 11 residues. CDR3 nucleotide sequence: TGTGCCAGCAGCTCCGAGGCTGAGCAGTTCTTC. This encodes CASSSEAEQFF.

This chain connects TRBV19 to TRBJ1-4, with 8 bases fitting TRBD1. The CDR3 spans 16 residues. V lost 9 bases to trimming and J lost 0 bases; unmatched junction nucleotides: 9. Germline V lookup: CDR1 LNHDA, CDR2 SQIVND (reference sequence). CDR3 in DNA: TGTGCCAGCAAACAGGGGGGGAAAGCAACTAATGAAAAACTGTTTTTT. It specifies CASKQGGKATNEKLFF.

The chain employs TRBV7-2 and TRBJ2-1; the match to TRBD2 covers 12 bases. J gave up 9 bases and V 4 bases, and 4 bases lay outside the gene matches. Germline CDR1 reads SGHTA; CDR2 reads FQGNSA. The CDR3 is 14 residues long. CDR3 bases: TGTGCCAGCAGCTGGACTAGCGGGATGGTTGAGCAGTTCTTC. Its translation: CASSWTSGMVEQFF.

This rearrangement joins TRBV6-4 to TRBJ2-1, with 8 bases matching TRBD2. V was pared by 2 bases and J by 0 bases, with 0 bases of the junction left unmatched. Germline V gene sequence: CDR1 MRHNA, CDR2 SNTAGT. The CDR3 loop spans 15 amino acids. The CDR3: CASSDTSGSYNEQFF. The CDR3 DNA follows: TGTGCCAGCAGTGACACTAGCGGCTCCTACAATGAGCAGTTCTTC.

This clone was counted a single time. The chain uses TRBV9 and TRBJ2-1, with 9 bases lining up with TRBD2. V dropped 1 base and J dropped 5; count of bases not matched to a gene: 7. Germline V CDR1 and CDR2: SGDLS, YYNGEE. The length of the CDR3 is 16 residues. The CDR3 protein is CASSVRGAGGNNEQFF. In nucleotides, the CDR3 is TGTGCCAGCAGCGTAAGGGGAGCGGGAGGAAACAATGAGCAGTTCTTC.

The chain is built from TRBV19 and TRBJ1-2; 9 nucleotides line up with TRBD1. With V trimmed by 2 bases and J by 6 bases, 4 bases remained unmatched. From germline, CDR1 is LNHDA and CDR2 SQIVND (reference sequence). The CDR3 runs to 14 residues. The CDR3: CASSIWGQGDGYTF. CDR3 sequence (DNA): TGTGCCAGTAGTATATGGGGACAGGGTGATGGCTACACCTTC. The variable domain in full, with the rest retrieved from reference TRBV19 and TRBJ1-2, is DGGITQSPKYLFRKEGQNVTLSCEQNLNHDAMYWYRQDPGQGLRLIYYSQIVNDFQKGDIAEGYSVSREKKESFPLTVTSAQKNPTAFYLCASSIWGQGDGYTFGSGTRLTVV.

The V and J genes are TRBV7-9 and TRBJ2-1; 10 positions agree with TRBD1. J lost 8 bases, V lost 1 base, and 8 bases had no gene match. CDR1 is SEHNR, CDR2 FQNEAQ, per germline (reference sequence). The length of the CDR3 is 16 residues. The chain's CDR3 is CASSLVVTGGRYEQFF. DNA of the CDR3: TGTGCCAGCAGCTTAGTGGTGACAGGGGGCAGGTATGAGCAGTTCTTC.

The rearrangement links TRBV9 to TRBJ1-3; 8 positions match TRBD1. From germline, CDR1 is SGDLS and CDR2 YYNGEE. This CDR3 is built from 14 residues. The V gene end was trimmed by 4 bases and the J gene end by 4 bases; junction bases not matched to a gene: 4. The CDR3 protein is CASSQQGVGNTIYF. CDR3 bases: TGTGCCAGCAGCCAACAGGGGGTGGGAAACACCATATATTTT.